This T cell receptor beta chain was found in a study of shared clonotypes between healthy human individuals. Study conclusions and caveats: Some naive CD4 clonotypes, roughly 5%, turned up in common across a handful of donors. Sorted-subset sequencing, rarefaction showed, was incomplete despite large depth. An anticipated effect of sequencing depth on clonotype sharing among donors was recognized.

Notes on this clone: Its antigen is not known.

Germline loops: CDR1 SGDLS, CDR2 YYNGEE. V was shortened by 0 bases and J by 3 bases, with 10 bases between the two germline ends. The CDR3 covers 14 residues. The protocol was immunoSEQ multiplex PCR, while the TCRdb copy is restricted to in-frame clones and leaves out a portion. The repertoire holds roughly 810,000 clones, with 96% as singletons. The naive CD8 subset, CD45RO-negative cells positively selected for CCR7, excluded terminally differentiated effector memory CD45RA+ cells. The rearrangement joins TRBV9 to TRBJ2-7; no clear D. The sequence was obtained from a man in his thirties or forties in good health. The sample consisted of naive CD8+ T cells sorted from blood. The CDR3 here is CASSVGIEGYEQYF. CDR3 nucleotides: TGTGCCAGCAGCGTAGGGATTGAAGGCTACGAGCAGTACTTC.